The clone carrying this T cell receptor (beta chain) came up a few times. Germline CDR1 is SQVTM and CDR2 is ANQGSEA. V was trimmed by 2 bases and J by 7 bases, leaving 11 bases between them. The CDR3 runs 12 residues. Each CDR3 protein is one row after TCRdb ran MiXCR on the 5' RACE reads. This table has roughly 300,000 distinct CDR3 sequences, approximately 15% appearing once. This sample is part of a study of T-cell memory formation after mild COVID-19. The clonotype comes from a man between 18 and 35 years old who had mild COVID-19 (a few samples of this study predate the infection). Cell type and time point are not known. V usage is TRBV29-1 and J usage is TRBJ1-1, with D unclear. Sequences were obtained from PBMCs or a T cell subset sorted from them (not recorded which). The CDR3 nucleotides are TGCAGCGTTGAATTATATTCCGGTGAAGCTTTCTTT. It codes for CSVELYSGEAFF.